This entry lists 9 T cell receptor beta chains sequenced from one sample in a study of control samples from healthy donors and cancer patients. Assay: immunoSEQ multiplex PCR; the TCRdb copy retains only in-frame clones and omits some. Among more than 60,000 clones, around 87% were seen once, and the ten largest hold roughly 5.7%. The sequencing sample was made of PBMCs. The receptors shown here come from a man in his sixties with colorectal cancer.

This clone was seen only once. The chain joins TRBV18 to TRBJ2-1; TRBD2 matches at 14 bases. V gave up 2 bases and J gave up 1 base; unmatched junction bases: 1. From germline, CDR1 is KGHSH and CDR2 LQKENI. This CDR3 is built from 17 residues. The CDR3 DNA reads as TGTGCCAGCTCACCAAGGACTAGCGGGGGGTCCTACAATGAGCAGTTCTTC. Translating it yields CASSPRTSGGSYNEQFF.

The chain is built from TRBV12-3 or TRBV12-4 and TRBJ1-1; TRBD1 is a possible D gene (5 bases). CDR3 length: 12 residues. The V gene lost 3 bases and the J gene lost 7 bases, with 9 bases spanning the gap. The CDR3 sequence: CASSLGRVEAFF. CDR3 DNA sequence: TGTGCCAGCAGTTTGGGCAGGGTTGAAGCTTTCTTT.

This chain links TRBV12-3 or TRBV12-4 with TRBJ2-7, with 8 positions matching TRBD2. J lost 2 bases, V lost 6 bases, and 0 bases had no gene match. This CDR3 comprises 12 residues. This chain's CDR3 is CASRRGAYEQYF. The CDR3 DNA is TGTGCCAGCAGGCGGGGGGCCTACGAGCAGTACTTC.

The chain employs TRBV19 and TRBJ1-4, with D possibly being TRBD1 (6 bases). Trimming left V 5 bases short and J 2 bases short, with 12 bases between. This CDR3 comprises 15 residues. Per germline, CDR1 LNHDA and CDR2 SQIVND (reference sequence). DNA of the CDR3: TGTGCCAGTAGTGGCCTCAGGGGCACTAATGAAAAACTGTTTTTT. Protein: CASSGLRGTNEKLFF.

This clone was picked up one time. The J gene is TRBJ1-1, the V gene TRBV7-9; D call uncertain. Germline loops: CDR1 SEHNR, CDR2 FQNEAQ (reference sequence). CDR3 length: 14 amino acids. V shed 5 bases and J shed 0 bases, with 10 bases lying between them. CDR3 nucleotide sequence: TGTGCCAGCAGCCCCCCACTCCTGAACACTGAAGCTTTCTTT. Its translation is CASSPPLLNTEAFF. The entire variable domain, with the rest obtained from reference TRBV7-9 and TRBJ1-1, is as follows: DTGVSQNPRHKITKRGQNVTFRCDPISEHNRLYWYRQTLGQGPEFLTYFQNEAQLEKSRLLSDRFSAERPKGSFSTLEIQRTEQGDSAMYLCASSPPLLNTEAFFGQGTRLTVV.

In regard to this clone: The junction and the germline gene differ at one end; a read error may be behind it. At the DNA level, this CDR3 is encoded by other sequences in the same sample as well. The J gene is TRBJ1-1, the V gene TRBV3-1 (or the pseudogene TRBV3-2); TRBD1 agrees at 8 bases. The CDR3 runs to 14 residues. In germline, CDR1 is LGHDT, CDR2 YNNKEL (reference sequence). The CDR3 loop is CASSQSGGSTEAFF. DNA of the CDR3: TGCGCCAGCAGCCAATCAGGGGGCTCCACTGAAGCTTTCTTT.

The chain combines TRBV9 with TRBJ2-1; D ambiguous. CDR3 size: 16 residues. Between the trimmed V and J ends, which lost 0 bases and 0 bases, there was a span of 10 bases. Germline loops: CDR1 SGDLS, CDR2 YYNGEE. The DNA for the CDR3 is TGTGCCAGCAGCGTAGGACCCCCTCGCTCCTACAATGAGCAGTTCTTC. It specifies CASSVGPPRSYNEQFF. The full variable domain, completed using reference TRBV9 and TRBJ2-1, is DSGVTQTPKHLITATGQRVTLRCSPRSGDLSVYWYQQSLDQGLQFLIQYYNGEERAKGNILERFSAQQFPDLHSELNLSSLELGDSALYFCASSVGPPRSYNEQFFGPGTRLTVL.

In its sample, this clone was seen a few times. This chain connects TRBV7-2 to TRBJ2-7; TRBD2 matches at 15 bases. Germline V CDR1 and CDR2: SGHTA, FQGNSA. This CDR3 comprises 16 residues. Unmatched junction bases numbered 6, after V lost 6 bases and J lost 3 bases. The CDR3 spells CASRRTSGGAFYEQYF. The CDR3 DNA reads TGTGCCAGCAGGCGGACTAGCGGGGGGGCCTTCTACGAGCAGTACTTC.

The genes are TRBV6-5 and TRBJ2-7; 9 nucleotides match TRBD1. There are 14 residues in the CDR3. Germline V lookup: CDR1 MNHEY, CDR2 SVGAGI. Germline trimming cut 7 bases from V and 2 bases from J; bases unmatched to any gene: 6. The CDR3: CASTRGQGTYEQYF. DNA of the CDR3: TGTGCCAGCACCCGGGGACAGGGAACCTACGAGCAGTACTTC.